Listed below are T cell receptor beta chains from one sample, sequenced in a study of cytomegalovirus exposure and HLA in healthy donors. The protocol was immunoSEQ multiplex PCR, while the TCRdb copy is restricted to in-frame clones and leaves out a portion. Of around 120,000 clones in the sample, roughly 88% were seen once. The specimen was PBMCs. All receptors come from a man aged 50-60 years in good health and CMV-seronegative. CDR3s include the opening cysteine and the closing phenylalanine or tryptophan. The order of the fields is CDR3 length, J gene, V gene, CDR3 protein.

>14|TRBJ1-3|TRBV7-9
CASSLALFGNTIYF
>15|TRBJ2-7|TRBV10-3
CAIRPDRVNRYEQYF
>13|TRBJ1-1|TRBV18
CASSPRGDTEAFF
>15|TRBJ1-2|TRBV6-1
CASRPTLGGKAGYTF
>14|TRBJ1-2|TRBV18
CASSTTGENYGYTF
>18|TRBJ2-5|TRBV5-1
CASSLARTGAPHQETQYF
>14|TRBJ2-5|TRBV29-1
CSILKRPVQETQYF
>14|TRBJ2-2|TRBV7-3
CASSFRLNTGELFF
>13|TRBJ2-7|TRBV6-5
CASSLDGTYEQYF
>15|TRBJ1-1|TRBV4-1
CASSQRTGMNTEAFF
>15|TRBJ1-2|TRBV4-1
CASSHKQGGDYGYTF
>18|TRBJ2-3|TRBV2
CASRRLFRDRGRGDTQYF
>19|TRBJ1-6|TRBV6-1
CASSEGDRLRFLIRSPLHF
>19|TRBJ2-1|TRBV7-3
CASSLKGQNEWGGYNEQFF
>13|TRBJ2-3|TRBV7-9
CASRAPHTDTQYF
>15|TRBJ1-6|TRBV27
CASTKQGANNSPLHF
>14|TRBJ1-1|TRBV5-6
CASSLAGANTEAFF
>12|TRBJ1-2|TRBV21-1
CASSKAGAGYTF
>16|TRBJ1-4|TRBV4-3
CASSQDPPRGNEKLFF
>16|TRBJ2-7|TRBV6-5
CASSYSPGQLHYEQYF
>16|TRBJ2-5|TRBV18
CASSPQGLQYQETQYF
>15|TRBJ2-4|TRBV9
CASSKEGQGKNIQYF
>15|TRBJ1-4|TRBV30
CAWSTATGSNEKLFF
>16|TRBJ2-1|TRBV29-1
CSARTSGSNRGNEQFF
>14|TRBJ1-1|TRBV6-1
CASQSRGPNTEAFF
>12|TRBJ1-6|TRBV2
CASSDLYSPLHF
>13|TRBJ2-3|TRBV30
CAKGRRSTDTQYF
>19|TRBJ2-5|TRBV5-1
CASSLWPSGGASNQETQYF
>13|TRBJ2-1|TRBV13
CASRSTGRNEQFF
>13|TRBJ1-5|TRBV30
CASGTGSNQPQHF
>14|TRBJ1-6|TRBV6-1
CASSEQRGNSPLHF
>15|TRBJ1-4|TRBV19
CASSGPGVVNEKLFF
>14|TRBJ2-1|TRBV5-1
CASSLGQGDNEQFF
>14|TRBJ2-1|TRBV6-1
CASSDTSSYNEQFF
>13|TRBJ1-1|TRBV4-2
CASSQERGLATFF
>13|TRBJ1-6|TRBV5-5
CASSQAYYTPLHF
>13|TRBJ1-1|TRBV6-5
CASSPNRATEAFF
>13|TRBJ1-5|TRBV19
CASTLTGNQPQHF
>14|TRBJ2-1|TRBV5-4
CASSWPDSEAEQFF
>14|TRBJ1-1|TRBV28
CASSPWDRAPEAFF
>16|TRBJ1-4|TRBV5-1
CASSLRGQLPNEKLFF